A single sample gave rise to the 22 T cell receptor beta chains below, sequenced in a study of T-cell memory formation after mild COVID-19. One entry per CDR3 protein, called by TCRdb with MiXCR from the 5' RACE reads. The sample shows 150,000 to 200,000 distinct CDR3 sequences, roughly 10% of them seen only once. Material for sequencing was PBMCs or a T cell subset sorted from them (not recorded which). The receptors derive from a man aged 18 to 29 who had mild COVID-19 (a few samples of this study predate the infection). Cell type and time point are not known.

This clonotype was counted only a few times. V is TRBV10-3 and J is TRBJ2-7, with D uncertain. The length of the CDR3 is 14 residues. V was trimmed by 0 bases and J by 3 bases, leaving 9 bases between them. Germline lookup yields CDR1 ENHRY and CDR2 SYGVKD. The CDR3 loop reads CAISESGSSYEQYV. The CDR3 nucleotides are TGTGCCATCAGTGAGTCCGGGTCTAGCTACGAGCAGTACGTC.

The CDR3 here is CASSLEDYGTAGNTIYF. DNA for the CDR3: TGCGCCAGCAGCTTGGAGGATTACGGGACAGCTGGAAACACCATATATTTT. V is TRBV5-1 and J is TRBJ1-3; TRBD1 aligns across 7 bases. The CDR3 runs 17 residues. CDR1 is SGHRS and CDR2 is YFSETQ in the germline V gene. V gave up 0 bases and J gave up 2 bases; unmatched junction bases: 8.

This clonotype was observed many times. This chain connects TRBV7-2 to TRBJ2-5; 8 positions agree with TRBD1. The CDR3 is 14 amino acids. V was clipped by 4 bases and J by 5 bases; unmatched bases: 6. Per the germline V gene, CDR1 is SGHTA and CDR2 is FQGNSA. CDR3 coding DNA: TGTGCCAGCAGCTCCCTGGACAGGGCCGAGACCCAGTACTTC. This sequence encodes CASSSLDRAETQYF.

This clonotype was found a few times. This chain uses TRBV6-6 with TRBJ1-2, with 9 bases lining up with TRBD1. Germline-derived CDR1 and CDR2 are MNHNY and SVGAGI (reference sequence). V gave up 6 bases and J gave up 6 bases; unmatched junction bases: 11. The CDR3 has 15 residues. The CDR3 spells CASSVHRDREDGYTF. The CDR3 DNA sequence: TGTGCCAGCAGCGTTCACCGGGACAGGGAAGATGGCTACACCTTC.

The chain employs TRBV12-3 or TRBV12-4 and TRBJ2-7, with 7 bases aligning to TRBD1. Trimming cost V 6 bases and J 2 bases; bases outside gene matches: 7. This CDR3 spans 14 amino acids. CDR3 sequence (DNA): TGTGCCAGCAGACCTAAGACAGGGACCTACGAGCAGTACTTC. It yields the protein CASRPKTGTYEQYF.

The chain has TRBV7-2 and TRBJ1-1, with 8 bases identical to TRBD1. The CDR3 length is 14 residues. CDR1 and CDR2 from the germline V gene are SGHTA and FQGNSA. V gave up 2 bases and J gave up 4 bases; unmatched junction bases: 3. The CDR3 reads CASSLRTGGTEAFF. CDR3 DNA: TGTGCCAGCAGCTTACGCACAGGGGGCACTGAAGCTTTCTTT.

This clonotype was picked up a small number of times. The chain links TRBV5-1 to TRBJ1-2; 7 bases agree with TRBD1. CDR3 length: 15 residues. With V trimmed by 4 bases and J by 4 bases, 10 bases remained unmatched. Germline CDR1 SGHRS, CDR2 YFSETQ. The CDR3 here is CASSADRVGVYGYTF. The CDR3 DNA reads TGCGCCAGCAGCGCCGACAGGGTCGGAGTCTATGGCTACACCTTC.

There are many counts of this clonotype. The chain uses TRBV2 and TRBJ2-7; TRBD1 matches at 7 bases. J gave up 8 bases and V 6 bases, and 13 bases lay outside the gene matches. This CDR3 region has 14 residues. Germline V gene sequence: CDR1 SNHLY, CDR2 FYNNEI. As DNA, the CDR3 is TGTGCCAGCAGCCTAGACAGGGATCTTAAAAAGCAGTACTTC. It encodes CASSLDRDLKKQYF.

In this sample, this clonotype turned up a few times. V gene TRBV19 combines with J gene TRBJ2-6, with 7 bases that match TRBD1. CDR1 is LNHDA and CDR2 is SQIVND in the germline V gene (reference sequence). The CDR3 consists of 15 residues. J was trimmed by 3 bases and V by 4 bases; bases with no gene match: 3. The CDR3 nucleotides read TGTGCCAGTAGTAGAGACAGGGATGGGGCCAACGTCCTGACTTTC. Protein product: CASSRDRDGANVLTF.

The chain recombines TRBV11-2 with TRBJ1-2, with TRBD1 matching over 7 bases. This CDR3 comprises 14 residues. V shed 5 bases and J 3 bases; nucleotides not matched to a gene: 6. CDR1 is SGHAT and CDR2 is FQNNGV in the germline V gene. In DNA form, the CDR3 reads TGTGCCAGCAGCCTGGACAGGCGTGACTATGGCTACACCTTC. Encoded protein: CASSLDRRDYGYTF. Complete variable domain (other parts from reference TRBV11-2 and TRBJ1-2): EAGVAQSPRYKIIEKRQSVAFWCNPISGHATLYWYQQILGQGPKLLIQFQNNGVVDDSQLPKDRFSAERLKGVDSTLKIQPAKLEDSAVYLCASSLDRRDYGYTFGSGTRLTVV.

This clonotype was counted ten times or more. This chain uses TRBV5-5 with TRBJ2-5, with TRBD2 as a possible D gene (6 bases). The V end lost 5 bases, the J end lost 5 bases, and 13 bases lay between the germline ends. Germline lookup yields CDR1 SGHKS and CDR2 YYEKEE (reference sequence). This CDR3 has 13 residues. CDR3 sequence reads: CASRLTSWETQYF. CDR3 in DNA: TGTGCCAGCAGGTTGACTAGTTGGGAGACCCAGTACTTC. Full variable domain (rest looked up from reference TRBV5-5 and TRBJ2-5): DAGVTQSPTHLIKTRGQQVTLRCSPISGHKSVSWYQQVLGQGPQFIFQYYEKEERGRGNFPDRFSARQFPNYSSELNVNALLLGDSALYLCASRLTSWETQYFGPGTRLLVL.

This clonotype was recorded at least ten times. The J gene is TRBJ2-1, the V gene TRBV2; TRBD2 aligns across 9 bases. Germline CDR1 reads SNHLY; CDR2 reads FYNNEI. This CDR3 spans 15 amino acids. V lost 2 bases to trimming and J lost 3 bases; unmatched junction nucleotides: 2. CDR3 in amino acids: CASSETSGLYNEQFF. As DNA, the CDR3 is TGTGCCAGCAGTGAAACTAGCGGGCTCTACAATGAGCAGTTCTTC.

The chain carries TRBV5-1 and TRBJ1-2, with D tentatively TRBD1 (5 bases). Germline V CDR1 and CDR2: SGHRS, YFSETQ. CDR3 size: 14 residues. Trimming pared 2 bases from V and 4 bases from J, leaving 12 bases between. CDR3 DNA sequence: TGCGCCAGCAGCTTTGAGTCAGGGCGCTATGGCTACACCTTC. Its translation is CASSFESGRYGYTF.

The V gene is TRBV28, the J gene TRBJ2-5, with D possibly matching TRBD1 (6 bases). The CDR3 is made up of 15 amino acids. The ends were cut back, 6 bases at V and 0 bases at J, with 14 bases in the middle. Germline CDR1 and CDR2: MDHEN and SYDVKM. CDR3 region: CASRQRGQNQETQYF. The CDR3, as DNA: TGTGCCAGCAGGCAGCGTGGACAGAACCAAGAGACCCAGTACTTC. The full variable domain, its missing parts supplied by reference TRBV28 and TRBJ2-5, is DVKVTQSSRYLVKRTGEKVFLECVQDMDHENMFWYRQDPGLGLRLIYFSYDVKMKEKGDIPEGYSVSREKKERFSLILESASTNQTSMYLCASRQRGQNQETQYFGPGTRLLVL.

The chain employs TRBV6-5 and TRBJ1-6; 9 bases align to TRBD1. The V and J ends lost 5 bases and 0 bases, in that order; junction bases with no gene match: 5. The germline V gene encodes CDR1 MNHEY and CDR2 SVGAGI. CDR3 length: 17 residues. The CDR3 region is CASSPGQGVSYNSPLHF. CDR3 nucleotide sequence: TGTGCCAGCAGTCCGGGACAGGGCGTCTCCTATAATTCACCCCTCCACTTT.

The table lists this clonotype with a few counts. This chain connects TRBV7-6 to TRBJ2-7; D unresolved. The V and J ends lost 5 bases and 2 bases respectively, with 7 bases between them. Germline V gives CDR1 SGHVS, CDR2 FNYEAQ. The CDR3 spans 12 residues. The CDR3 nucleotides read TGTGCCAGCAGCCGAAGCCCCTACGAGCAGTACGTC. Protein sequence: CASSRSPYEQYV.

This clonotype has ten or more counts. The V gene is TRBV5-1, the J gene TRBJ1-5; D may be TRBD1 (5 bases). V lost 0 bases and J lost 5, with 12 bases in between. Germline CDR1 is SGHRS and CDR2 is YFSETQ. The CDR3 totals 15 residues. The CDR3 is CASSLGGQGDQPQHF. CDR3 nucleotide sequence: TGCGCCAGCAGCTTGGGCGGACAAGGGGATCAGCCCCAGCATTTT.

The sample holds one count of this clonotype. This chain links TRBV20-1 with TRBJ1-1; possible D gene TRBD1, 5 bases. The CDR3 is 15 amino acids. From germline, CDR1 is DFQATT and CDR2 SNEGSKA (reference sequence). The V gene lost 2 bases and the J gene lost 1 base, with 14 bases spanning the gap. Here the CDR3 DNA reads TGCAGTGCTAGATACCCGGGACGGCCGAACACTGAAGCTTTCTTT. Its translation is CSARYPGRPNTEAFF.

This clonotype was counted ten times or more. The gene calls are TRBV6-5 and TRBJ2-1; 12 nucleotides match TRBD2. The CDR3 has 16 residues. Germline V gene sequence: CDR1 MNHEY, CDR2 SVGAGI. With V trimmed by 4 bases and J by 5 bases, 6 bases remained unmatched. The CDR3: CASSSPTSGGHNEQFF. CDR3 coding DNA: TGTGCCAGCAGTTCCCCGACTAGCGGGGGCCACAATGAGCAGTTCTTC.

This clonotype was detected a few times. The junction and the germline gene differ at one end; a read error may be behind it. The CDR3 is CASILAKSSYTF. The CDR3 DNA sequence: TGTGCCAGCATCTTAGCGAAAAGTAGCTACACCTTC. This chain joins TRBV7-9 and TRBJ1-2; D is uncertain. Germline lookup yields CDR1 SEHNR and CDR2 FQNEAQ (reference sequence). The CDR3 is 12 amino acids.

This sequence joins TRBV3-1 and TRBJ2-1, with no clear D. This CDR3 is built from 14 residues. Per the germline V gene, CDR1 is LGHDT and CDR2 is YNNKEL (reference sequence). V shed 1 base and J shed 9 bases, with 13 bases lying between them. The CDR3 nucleotides read TGTGCCAGCAGCCAAGCCTCATATCAGCGTGAGCAGTTCTTC. It translates to CASSQASYQREQFF.

This chain connects TRBV12-3 or TRBV12-4 to TRBJ2-1; D is perhaps TRBD1 (6 bases). The CDR3 is made up of 12 amino acids. Trimming pared 3 bases from V and 13 bases from J, leaving 13 bases between. CDR3 in amino acids: CASSFGKQGQFF. In nucleotides, the CDR3 is TGTGCCAGCAGTTTTGGGAAACAGGGTCAGTTCTTC.